This T cell receptor beta chain was documented in a study of blood T cell repertoires in COVID-19. In regard to this clone: Germline is not matched at one junction end, which may reflect a read error. Different DNA sequences within this sample yield the same CDR3.

The CDR3 totals 12 residues. The germline gives CDR1 MNHNS, CDR2 SASEGT. Some clones are missing from TCRdb's copy, which holds only in-frame ones; the method was immunoSEQ multiplex PCR. The table has just over 300,000 clones, approximately 89% seen once. This chain joins TRBV6-1 and TRBJ2-7; 7 nucleotides agree with TRBD1. What was sequenced was PBMCs or T cells enriched from blood (not recorded which). This TCR was sampled from a woman aged 40-49 years who had recovered from COVID-19. The CDR3 region is CASSEQGYEQYF. In nucleotides, the CDR3 is TGTGCCAGTAGTGAACAGGGGTACGAGCAGTACTTC.